This passage covers 5 T cell receptor beta chains from one sample sequenced in a study of cytomegalovirus exposure and HLA in healthy donors. PCR amplification relied on 60 Vbeta primers (plus 13 Jbeta primers). The repertoire was sequenced with immunoSEQ multiplex PCR; TCRdb's copy has only in-frame clones and lacks some. Of about 110,000 clones listed, about 80% are singletons. Sequenced: PBMCs. The receptors stem from a woman aged 45-65 years in good health and CMV-seropositive.

The chain combines TRBV7-6 with TRBJ2-6, with 7 bases identical to TRBD1. Germline CDR1 reads SGHVS; CDR2 reads FNYEAQ. Trimming cost V 5 bases and J 0 bases; bases outside gene matches: 10. The length of the CDR3 is 18 residues. This CDR3 reads CASSPGTALNSGANVLTF. As DNA, the CDR3 is TGTGCCAGCAGCCCTGGGACAGCTCTTAACTCTGGGGCCAACGTCCTGACTTTC.

The table lists this clone with a count of one. This chain links TRBV6-5 with TRBJ2-7, with D perhaps matching TRBD2 (5 bases). CDR1 and CDR2 (germline): MNHEY, SVGAGI. CDR3 length: 15 amino acids. The V and J ends lost 6 bases and 0 bases respectively, with 15 bases between them. CDR3 in amino acids: CASSSSGKGSYEQYF. The CDR3 DNA is TGTGCCAGCAGCTCTTCCGGGAAGGGCTCCTACGAGCAGTACTTC.

The J gene is TRBJ2-3, the V gene TRBV7-3; no firm D call. CDR1 SGHTA and CDR2 FQGTGA come from the germline V gene. The CDR3 has 13 amino acids. The V end lost 1 base, the J end lost 4 bases, and 6 bases lay between the germline ends. CDR3 sequence reads: CASSLMPADTQYF. DNA for the CDR3: TGTGCCAGCAGCTTAATGCCGGCAGATACGCAGTATTTT.

This chain uses TRBV7-9 with TRBJ1-1; maybe TRBD1 (5 bases). Trimming removed 1 base at V and 3 bases at J, with 9 bases between. Germline V gene sequence: CDR1 SEHNR, CDR2 FQNEAQ (reference sequence). The CDR3 runs to 14 residues. CDR3 residues: CASSLVPGDTEAFF. CDR3 nucleotides: TGTGCCAGCAGCTTAGTACCGGGGGACACTGAAGCTTTCTTT.

V is TRBV6-6 and J is TRBJ2-5; 9 bases agree with TRBD1. Germline CDR1 reads MNHNY; CDR2 reads SVGAGI (reference sequence). The CDR3 is made up of 12 amino acids. After removal of 2 bases from V and 12 bases from J, the junction contained 4 bases not matched to a gene. The CDR3 DNA reads as TGTGCCAGCAGTTACCGGGACAGGGAGAAGTACTTC. Translation: CASSYRDREKYF.